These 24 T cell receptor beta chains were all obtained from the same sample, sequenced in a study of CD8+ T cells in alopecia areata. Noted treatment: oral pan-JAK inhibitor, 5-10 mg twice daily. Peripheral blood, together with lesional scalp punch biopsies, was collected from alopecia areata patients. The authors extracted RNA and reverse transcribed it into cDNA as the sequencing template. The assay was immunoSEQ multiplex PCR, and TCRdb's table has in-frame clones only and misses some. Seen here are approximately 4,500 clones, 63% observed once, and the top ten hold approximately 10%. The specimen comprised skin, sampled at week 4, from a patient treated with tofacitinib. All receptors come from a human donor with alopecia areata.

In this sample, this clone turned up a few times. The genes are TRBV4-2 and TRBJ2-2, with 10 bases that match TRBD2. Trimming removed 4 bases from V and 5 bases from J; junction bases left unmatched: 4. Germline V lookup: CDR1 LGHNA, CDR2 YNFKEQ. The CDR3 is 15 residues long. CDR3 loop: CASSRQREGTGELFF. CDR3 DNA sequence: TGTGCCAGCAGCCGACAGCGGGAGGGGACCGGGGAGCTGTTTTTT.

In nucleotides, the CDR3 is TGTGCCAGCAGGGGAGGGACTAGCGGGAGAAACGAGCAGTACTTC. Protein sequence: CASRGGTSGRNEQYF. This sequence joins TRBV6-1 and TRBJ2-7, with 14 bases matching TRBD2. Germline trimming cut 6 bases from V and 5 bases from J; bases unmatched to any gene: 6. CDR3 length equals 15 residues. Germline V gene lookup returns CDR1 MNHNS and CDR2 SASEGT.

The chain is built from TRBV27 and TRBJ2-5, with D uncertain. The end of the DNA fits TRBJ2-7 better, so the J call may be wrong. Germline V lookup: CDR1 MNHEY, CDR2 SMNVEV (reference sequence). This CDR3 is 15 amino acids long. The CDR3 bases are TGTGCCAGCAGACCAAGGTCCGGCGGATCCTACGAGCAGTACTTC. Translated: CASRPRSGGSYEQYF.

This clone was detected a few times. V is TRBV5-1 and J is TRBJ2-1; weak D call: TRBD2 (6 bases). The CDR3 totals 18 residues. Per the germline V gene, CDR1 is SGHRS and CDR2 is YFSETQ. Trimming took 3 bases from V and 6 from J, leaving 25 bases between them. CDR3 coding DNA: TGCGCCAGCAGCTCCCAGTTTGCTAGTAGCGGCCGAGTCAATGAGCAGTTCTTC. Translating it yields CASSSQFASSGRVNEQFF.

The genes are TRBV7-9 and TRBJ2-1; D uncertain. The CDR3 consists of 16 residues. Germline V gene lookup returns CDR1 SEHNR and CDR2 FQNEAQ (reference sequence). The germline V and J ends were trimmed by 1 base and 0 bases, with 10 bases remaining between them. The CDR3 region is CASSLGFSSSYNEQFF. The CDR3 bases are TGTGCCAGCAGCTTAGGGTTCAGTAGCTCCTACAATGAGCAGTTCTTC.

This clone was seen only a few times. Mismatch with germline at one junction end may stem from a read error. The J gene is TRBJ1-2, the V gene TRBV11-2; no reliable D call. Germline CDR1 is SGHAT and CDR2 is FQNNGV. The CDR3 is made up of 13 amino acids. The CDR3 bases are TGTGCCAGCAGCCCGTTAGGATACTACGGCTACACCTTC. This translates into CASSPLGYYGYTF.

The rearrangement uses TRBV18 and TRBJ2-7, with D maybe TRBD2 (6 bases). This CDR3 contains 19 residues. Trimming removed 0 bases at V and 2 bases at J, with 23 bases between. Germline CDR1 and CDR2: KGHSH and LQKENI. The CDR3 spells CASSPPGSPVGSRTYEQYF. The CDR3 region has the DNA TGTGCCAGCTCACCACCGGGTTCCCCTGTCGGGAGTCGGACCTACGAGCAGTACTTC.

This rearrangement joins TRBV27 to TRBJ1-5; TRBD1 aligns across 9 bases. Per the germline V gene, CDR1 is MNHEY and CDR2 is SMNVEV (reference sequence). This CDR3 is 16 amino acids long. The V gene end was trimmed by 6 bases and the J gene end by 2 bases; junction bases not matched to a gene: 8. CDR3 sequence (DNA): TGTGCCAGCAGACCTACACAGGGGGCAGGCAATCAGCCCCAGCATTTT. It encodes CASRPTQGAGNQPQHF.

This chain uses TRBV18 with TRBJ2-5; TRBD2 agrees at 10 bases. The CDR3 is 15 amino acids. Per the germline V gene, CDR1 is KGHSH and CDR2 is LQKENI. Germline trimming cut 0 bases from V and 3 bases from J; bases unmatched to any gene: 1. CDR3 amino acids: CASSPPLAGEETQYF. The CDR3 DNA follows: TGTGCCAGCTCACCACCGCTAGCGGGAGAAGAGACCCAGTACTTC.

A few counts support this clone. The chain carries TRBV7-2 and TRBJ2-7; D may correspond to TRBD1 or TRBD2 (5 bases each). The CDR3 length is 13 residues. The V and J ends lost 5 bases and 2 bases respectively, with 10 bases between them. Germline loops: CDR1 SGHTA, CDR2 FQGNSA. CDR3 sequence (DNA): TGTGCCAGCAGCCTGGGGGTGGCCTACGAGCAGTACTTC. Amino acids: CASSLGVAYEQYF.

The CDR3 coding sequence is TGCGCCAGCAGCTTGGGCGGGATGGAGACCCAGTACTTC. It encodes CASSLGGMETQYF. The V and J genes are TRBV5-1 and TRBJ2-5; tentative D call: TRBD2 (6 bases). Germline V lookup: CDR1 SGHRS, CDR2 YFSETQ. V lost 0 bases and J 5 bases, leaving 8 bases between the germline ends. The CDR3 is 13 amino acids.

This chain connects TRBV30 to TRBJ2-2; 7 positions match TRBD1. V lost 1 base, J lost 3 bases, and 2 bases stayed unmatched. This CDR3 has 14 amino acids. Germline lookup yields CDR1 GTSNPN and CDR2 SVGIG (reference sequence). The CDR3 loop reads CAWSGDRDTGELFF. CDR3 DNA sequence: TGTGCCTGGAGTGGGGACAGAGACACCGGGGAGCTGTTTTTT. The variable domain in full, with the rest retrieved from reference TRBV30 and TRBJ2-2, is SQTIHQWPATLVQPVGSPLSLECTVEGTSNPNLYWYRQAAGRGLQLLFYSVGIGQISSEVPQNLSASRPQDRQFILSSKKLLLSDSGFYLCAWSGDRDTGELFFGEGSRLTVL.

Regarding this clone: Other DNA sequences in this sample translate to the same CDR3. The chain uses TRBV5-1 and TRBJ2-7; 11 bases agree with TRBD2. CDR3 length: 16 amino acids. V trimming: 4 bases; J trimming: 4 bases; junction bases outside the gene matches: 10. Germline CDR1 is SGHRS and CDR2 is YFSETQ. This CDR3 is CASSLIAGGIVYEQYF. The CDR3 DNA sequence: TGCGCCAGCAGCCTGATAGCGGGGGGGATTGTTTACGAGCAGTACTTC.

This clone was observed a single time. The CDR3, as DNA: TGTGCCAGCAGCCCCCGGCCCAGTGGCCTAGCGGGAGGCCTTCCGGGTCAGCTGTTTTTT. This encodes CASSPRPSGLAGGLPGQLFF. This sequence joins TRBV7-8 and TRBJ2-2; 11 positions agree with TRBD2. CDR1 SGHVS and CDR2 FQNEAQ come from the germline V gene. This CDR3 spans 20 amino acids. Losses at the gene ends were 5 bases for V and 12 bases for J; bases not matched to a gene: 26.

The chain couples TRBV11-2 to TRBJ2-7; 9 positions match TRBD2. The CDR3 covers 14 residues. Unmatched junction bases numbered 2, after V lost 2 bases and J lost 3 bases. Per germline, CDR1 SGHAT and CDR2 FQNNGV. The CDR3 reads CASSLSSGNYEQYF. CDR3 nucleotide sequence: TGTGCCAGCAGCTTATCTAGCGGGAACTACGAGCAGTACTTC.

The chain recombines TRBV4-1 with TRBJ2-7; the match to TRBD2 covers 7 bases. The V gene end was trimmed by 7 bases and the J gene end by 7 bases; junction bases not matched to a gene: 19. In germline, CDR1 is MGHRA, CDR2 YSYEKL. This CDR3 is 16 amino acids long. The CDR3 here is CASNPSAGSGTGEQYF. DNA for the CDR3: TGCGCCAGCAACCCCTCCGCCGGAAGCGGGACGGGAGAGCAGTACTTC.

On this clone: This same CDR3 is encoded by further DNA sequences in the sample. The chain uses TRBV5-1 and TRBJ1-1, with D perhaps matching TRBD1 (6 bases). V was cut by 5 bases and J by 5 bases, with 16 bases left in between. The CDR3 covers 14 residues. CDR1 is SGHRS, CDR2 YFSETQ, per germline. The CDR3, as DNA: TGCGCCAGCAGTAGTGAACAGGGAAGGACTGAAGCTTTCTTT. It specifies CASSSEQGRTEAFF.

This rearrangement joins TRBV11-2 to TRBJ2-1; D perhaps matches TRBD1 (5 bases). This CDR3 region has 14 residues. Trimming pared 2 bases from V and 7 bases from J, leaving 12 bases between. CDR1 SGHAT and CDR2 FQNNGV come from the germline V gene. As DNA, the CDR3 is TGTGCCAGCAGCTTAAGTGTCAGGGTAAATGAGCAGTTCTTC. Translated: CASSLSVRVNEQFF.

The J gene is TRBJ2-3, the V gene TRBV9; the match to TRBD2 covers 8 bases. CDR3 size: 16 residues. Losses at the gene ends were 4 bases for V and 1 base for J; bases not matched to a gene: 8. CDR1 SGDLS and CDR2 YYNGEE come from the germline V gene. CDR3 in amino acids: CASSPFTTSGTDTQYF. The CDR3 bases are TGTGCCAGCAGCCCCTTCACGACTAGCGGCACAGATACGCAGTATTTT.

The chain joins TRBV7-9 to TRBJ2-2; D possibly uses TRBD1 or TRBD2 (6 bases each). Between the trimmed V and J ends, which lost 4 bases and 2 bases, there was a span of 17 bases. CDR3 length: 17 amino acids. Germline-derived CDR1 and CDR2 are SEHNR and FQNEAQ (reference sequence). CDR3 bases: TGTGCCAGCAGCTCCCCGGGGGCCCCCCGAAACACCGGGGAGCTGTTTTTT. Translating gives CASSSPGAPRNTGELFF.

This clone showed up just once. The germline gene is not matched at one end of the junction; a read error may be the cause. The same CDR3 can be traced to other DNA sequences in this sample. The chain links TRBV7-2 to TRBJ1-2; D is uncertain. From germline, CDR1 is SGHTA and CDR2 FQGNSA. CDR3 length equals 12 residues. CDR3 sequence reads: CASSLTFYGYTF. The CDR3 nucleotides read TGCGCCAGCAGCTTAACCTTTTATGGCTACACCTTC.

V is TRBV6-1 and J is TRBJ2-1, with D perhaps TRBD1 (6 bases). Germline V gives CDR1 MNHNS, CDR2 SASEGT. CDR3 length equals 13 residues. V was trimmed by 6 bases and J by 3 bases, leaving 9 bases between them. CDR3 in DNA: TGTGCCAGCAGCTCGGACAGCTACAATGAGCAGTTCTTC. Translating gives CASSSDSYNEQFF.

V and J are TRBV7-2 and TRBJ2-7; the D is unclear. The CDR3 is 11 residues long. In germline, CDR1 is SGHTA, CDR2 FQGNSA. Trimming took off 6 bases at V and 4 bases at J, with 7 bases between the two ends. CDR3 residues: CASRSGYEQYF. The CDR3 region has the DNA TGTGCCAGCAGGTCAGGATACGAGCAGTACTTC.

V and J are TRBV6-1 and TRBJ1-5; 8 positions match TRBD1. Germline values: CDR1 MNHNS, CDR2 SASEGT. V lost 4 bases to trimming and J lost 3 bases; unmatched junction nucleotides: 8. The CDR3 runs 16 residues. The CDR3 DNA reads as TGTGCCAGCAGTGGTTTTCAGGGGGCCCCCAATCAGCCCCAGCATTTT. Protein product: CASSGFQGAPNQPQHF.